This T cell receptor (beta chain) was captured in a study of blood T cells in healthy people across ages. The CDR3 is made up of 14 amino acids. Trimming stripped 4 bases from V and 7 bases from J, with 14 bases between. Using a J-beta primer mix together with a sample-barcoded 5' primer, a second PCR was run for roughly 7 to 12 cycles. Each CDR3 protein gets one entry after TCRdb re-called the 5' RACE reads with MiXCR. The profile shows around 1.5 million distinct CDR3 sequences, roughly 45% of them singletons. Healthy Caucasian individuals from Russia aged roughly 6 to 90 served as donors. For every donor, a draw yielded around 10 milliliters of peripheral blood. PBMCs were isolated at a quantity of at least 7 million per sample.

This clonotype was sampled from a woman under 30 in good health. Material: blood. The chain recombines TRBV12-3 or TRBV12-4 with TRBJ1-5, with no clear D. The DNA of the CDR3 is TGTGCCAGCAGTTCGAGGGAAAAAGGCCAGCCCCAGCATTTT. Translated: CASSSREKGQPQHF.